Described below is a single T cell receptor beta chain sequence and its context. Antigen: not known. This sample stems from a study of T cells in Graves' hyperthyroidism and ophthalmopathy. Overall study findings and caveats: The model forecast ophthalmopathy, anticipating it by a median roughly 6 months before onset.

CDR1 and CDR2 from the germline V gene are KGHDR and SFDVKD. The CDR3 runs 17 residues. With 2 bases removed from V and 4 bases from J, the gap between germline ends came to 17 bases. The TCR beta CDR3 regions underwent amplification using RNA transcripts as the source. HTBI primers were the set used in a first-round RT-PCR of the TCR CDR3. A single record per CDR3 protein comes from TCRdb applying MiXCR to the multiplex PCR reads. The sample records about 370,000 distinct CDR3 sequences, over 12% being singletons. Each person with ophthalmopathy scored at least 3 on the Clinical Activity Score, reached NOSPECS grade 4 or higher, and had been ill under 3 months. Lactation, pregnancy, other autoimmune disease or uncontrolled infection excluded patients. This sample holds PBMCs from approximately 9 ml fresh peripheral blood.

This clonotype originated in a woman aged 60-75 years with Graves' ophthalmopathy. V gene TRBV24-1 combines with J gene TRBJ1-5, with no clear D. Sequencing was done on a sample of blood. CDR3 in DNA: TGTGCCACCAGTGATTCTTCCGGGGAATTTTGGAATCAGCCCCAGCATTTT. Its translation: CATSDSSGEFWNQPQHF.